The sequence of this T cell receptor (beta chain) was determined in a study of control samples from healthy donors and cancer patients. This CDR3 has 13 residues. Trimming stripped 1 base from V and 6 bases from J, with 7 bases between. Per the germline V gene, CDR1 is SGHTA and CDR2 is FQGNSA. The repertoire was sequenced with immunoSEQ multiplex PCR; TCRdb's copy has only in-frame clones and lacks some. The sample carries about 150,000 clones, about 90% recorded once. The chain employs TRBV7-2 and TRBJ1-5; TRBD1 is a possible D gene (5 bases). The sequence was collected from a woman aged 40 to 50 in good health. Sequenced sample: blood. The CDR3 DNA sequence: TGTGCCAGCAGCTTAGGAGGGACTCAGCCCCAGCATTTT. This gives the protein CASSLGGTQPQHF.